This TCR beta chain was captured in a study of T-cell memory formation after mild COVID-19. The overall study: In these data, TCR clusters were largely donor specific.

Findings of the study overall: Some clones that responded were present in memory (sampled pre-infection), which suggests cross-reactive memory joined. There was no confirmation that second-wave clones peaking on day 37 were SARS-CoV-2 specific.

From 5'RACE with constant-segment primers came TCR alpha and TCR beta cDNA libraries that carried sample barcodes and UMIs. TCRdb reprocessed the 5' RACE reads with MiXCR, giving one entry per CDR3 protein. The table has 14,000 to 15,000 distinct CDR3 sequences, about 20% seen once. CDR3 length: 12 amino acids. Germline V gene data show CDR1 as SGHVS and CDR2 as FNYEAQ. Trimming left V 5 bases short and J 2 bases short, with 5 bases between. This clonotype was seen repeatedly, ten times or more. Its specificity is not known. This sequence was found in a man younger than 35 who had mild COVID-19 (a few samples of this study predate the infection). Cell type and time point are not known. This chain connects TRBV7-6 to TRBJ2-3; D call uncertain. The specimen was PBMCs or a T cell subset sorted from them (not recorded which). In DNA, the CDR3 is TGTGCCAGCAGCCCCATCACAGATACGCAGTATTTT. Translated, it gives CASSPITDTQYF.